This T cell receptor beta chain emerged from a study of Graves' ophthalmopathy and Graves' hyperthyroidism. Germline V CDR1 and CDR2: MGHRA, YSYEKL. The CDR3 consists of 13 residues. Amplification of TCR beta CDR3 regions used RNA transcripts. Second-round multiplex PCR followed a first-round RT-PCR using HTBI primers. One entry per CDR3 protein, called by TCRdb with MiXCR from the multiplex PCR reads. Seen here are about 230,000 distinct CDR3 sequences, around 50% observed once, and the top ten hold roughly 45%. The table lists this clonotype with a count of one. Its antigen is currently unknown. Sequence at one end of the junction differs from germline and may be a read error. Broader study findings: Stable hyperthyroidism and ophthalmopathy were told apart by a 13-signature model, which achieved about 88% sensitivity and over 65% specificity.

J is TRBJ1-4 and V is TRBV4-1, with D unresolved. Sequenced sample: peripheral blood. The sequence was collected from an adult man with Graves' ophthalmopathy. CDR3 sequence: CASRQVFNEKLFF. The DNA for the CDR3 is TGCGCCAGCAGGCAAGTTTTTAATGAAAAACTGTTTTTT.